Following are 11 T cell receptor beta chains from one sample sequenced in a study of cytomegalovirus exposure and HLA in healthy donors. The study ran its PCR with 60 Vbeta and 13 Jbeta primers. The table came from immunoSEQ multiplex PCR; TCRdb's copy has only in-frame clones and leaves some out. Of roughly 160,000 clones listed, approximately 84% are singletons. Sequences were obtained from PBMCs. The source of these receptors is a man between 25 and 39 years old in good health and CMV-seropositive.

This chain joins TRBV11-3 and TRBJ1-1; D remains unclear. V lost 1 base and J 1 base, leaving 16 bases between the germline ends. The V gene's germline CDR1 is SGHNT and CDR2 YENEEA. The CDR3 contains 17 residues. For the CDR3, the DNA is TGTGCCAGCAGCTTAGTGCCCACGGCGCTAGGGAACACTGAAGCTTTCTTT. It codes for CASSLVPTALGNTEAFF.

The chain employs TRBV13 and TRBJ2-3; 9 nucleotides agree with TRBD1. The germline V gene encodes CDR1 PRHDT and CDR2 FYEKMQ (reference sequence). Trimming took 1 base from V and 4 from J; bases not matched to a gene: 3. The CDR3 runs to 15 residues. CDR3: CASSLAGQGPDTQYF. The DNA for the CDR3 is TGTGCCAGCAGCTTAGCCGGACAGGGGCCAGATACGCAGTATTTT.

This clone was observed a handful of times. Other DNA sequences from this sample encode an identical CDR3 as well. The chain carries TRBV6-5 and TRBJ1-1; D is uncertain. With 0 bases removed from V and 4 bases from J, the gap between germline ends came to 9 bases. Looked up from germline, CDR1 is MNHEY and CDR2 is SVGAGI. The CDR3 sequence is 14 residues long. CDR3 in DNA: TGTGCCAGCAGTTACTCGACGGGGTTCACTGAAGCTTTCTTT. The encoded protein is CASSYSTGFTEAFF.

This chain uses TRBV11-3 with TRBJ1-2; D unresolved. With 4 bases removed from V and 8 bases from J, the gap between germline ends came to 20 bases. This CDR3 region has 15 residues. Germline V lookup: CDR1 SGHNT, CDR2 YENEEA. CDR3 DNA: TGTGCCAGCAGCTCCGTACGGGAGACGCAGGAGGGCTACACCTTC. Its translation: CASSSVRETQEGYTF.

In the case of this clone: Mismatch with germline at one junction end may stem from a read error. The chain recombines TRBV7-9 with TRBJ1-2, with TRBD1 matching 10 bases. The germline gives CDR1 SEHNR, CDR2 FQNEAQ (reference sequence). The CDR3 runs 12 residues. The CDR3 DNA follows: TGTTCCAGCAGCCGGGACAGGGGCGGCTACACCTTC. Translated: CSSSRDRGGYTF.

The chain carries TRBV6-4 and TRBJ2-1; a weak D match, TRBD2 (5 bases). This CDR3 has 14 amino acids. The germline CDR1 and CDR2 sequences are MRHNA and SNTAGT. V shed 10 bases and J shed 10 bases, with 23 bases lying between them. The CDR3 protein is CATKASNGPGEQFF. The CDR3, as DNA: TGTGCCACAAAAGCTAGCAATGGCCCTGGGGAGCAGTTCTTC.

The chain combines TRBV7-6 with TRBJ2-5; 7 bases agree with TRBD2. V dropped 3 bases and J dropped 5; count of bases not matched to a gene: 3. The length of the CDR3 is 13 residues. Germline V gene data show CDR1 as SGHVS and CDR2 as FNYEAQ. The CDR3 is CASSFQLAETQYF. CDR3 coding DNA: TGTGCCAGCAGCTTCCAACTAGCGGAGACCCAGTACTTC.

The chain links TRBV15 to TRBJ2-5; 7 nucleotides line up with TRBD1. This CDR3 is 13 amino acids long. Germline V gene data show CDR1 as LNHNV and CDR2 as YYDKDF (reference sequence). Trimming at V came to 8 bases and at J to 0 bases, leaving 3 bases not matched to a gene. Here the CDR3 DNA reads TGTGCCACCGCGGACAGGTACCAAGAGACCCAGTACTTC. Amino acids: CATADRYQETQYF.

The count of this clone is one. The gene calls are TRBV15 and TRBJ2-1, with 7 bases aligning to TRBD2. This CDR3 contains 16 residues. The J segment lost 6 bases and the V segment lost 3 bases, leaving 11 bases of the junction unmatched. Germline CDR1 LNHNV, CDR2 YYDKDF (reference sequence). In nucleotides, the CDR3 is TGTGCCACCAGCAGTCCCAGTGCGCCTAGCGGCAATGAGCAGTTCTTC. Protein sequence: CATSSPSAPSGNEQFF.

The CDR3 region has the DNA TGTGCCAGCAGGGATCAGGGGAGCTCTGGGGCCAACGTCCTGACTTTC. Residues: CASRDQGSSGANVLTF. The genes are TRBV7-9 and TRBJ2-6, with a weak D call TRBD1 (6 bases). V was cut by 6 bases and J by 0 bases, with 12 bases left in between. Germline CDR1 and CDR2: SEHNR and FQNEAQ (reference sequence). This CDR3 region has 16 residues.

The CDR3 reads CASSQFDGSLGDEAFF. The DNA for the CDR3 is TGTGCCAGCTCACAGTTCGACGGCTCCCTAGGTGATGAAGCTTTCTTT. The genes are TRBV18 and TRBJ1-1; no definite D call. V was pared by 4 bases and J by 7 bases, with 22 bases between. CDR3 length equals 16 residues. Per the germline V gene, CDR1 is KGHSH and CDR2 is LQKENI.